This is a list of T cell receptor beta chains from one sample in a study of shared clonotypes between healthy human individuals. Sequencing was performed with immunoSEQ multiplex PCR; in TCRdb, only in-frame clones are kept and a portion is missing. The sample includes just over 2,000,000 clones, about 94% of them seen just once. Source material: naive CD8+ T cells sorted from blood. All receptors derive from a man aged 18 to 29 in good health. The CDR3 runs from the conserved cysteine through the conserved F or W. The order of the fields is J gene, clone size, D gene, V gene, CDR3 protein, CDR3 DNA. The D gene is left open where the match is weak. Not all rows give a size; the values are once, few, many and, for expanded clones, a class.

J gene: TRBJ2-5
clone size: -
D gene: -
V gene: TRBV29-1
CDR3 protein: CSGRQETQYF
CDR3 DNA: TGCAGCGGGCGTCAAGAGACCCAGTACTTC

J gene: TRBJ1-4
clone size: -
D gene: TRBD1
V gene: TRBV9
CDR3 protein: CASSPTGVDEKLFF
CDR3 DNA: TGTGCCAGCAGCCCGACAGGGGTCGATGAAAAACTGTTTTTT

J gene: TRBJ1-3
clone size: -
D gene: TRBD1
V gene: TRBV7-9
CDR3 protein: CASSPQGASGNTIYF
CDR3 DNA: TGTGCCAGCAGTCCACAGGGGGCAAGTGGAAACACCATATATTTT

J gene: TRBJ1-6
clone size: -
D gene: -
V gene: TRBV27
CDR3 protein: CASSFLGINSPLHF
CDR3 DNA: TGTGCCAGCAGTTTCCTTGGGATTAATTCACCCCTCCACTTT

J gene: TRBJ2-7
clone size: -
D gene: TRBD2
V gene: TRBV2
CDR3 protein: CASSEGGGTYEQYF
CDR3 DNA: TGTGCCAGCAGTGAAGGGGGGGGAACCTACGAGCAGTACTTC

J gene: TRBJ1-4
clone size: -
D gene: TRBD1
V gene: TRBV5-1
CDR3 protein: CASSSGPDRHNEKLFF
CDR3 DNA: TGCGCCAGCAGCTCTGGCCCGGACAGGCATAATGAAAAACTGTTTTTT

J gene: TRBJ2-7
clone size: -
D gene: -
V gene: TRBV11-2
CDR3 protein: CASSLAASGYEQYF
CDR3 DNA: TGTGCCAGCAGCTTAGCAGCTAGTGGCTACGAGCAGTACTTC

J gene: TRBJ1-4
clone size: -
D gene: -
V gene: TRBV5-3
CDR3 protein: CARSWTSTNEKLFF
CDR3 DNA: TGTGCCAGAAGCTGGACATCAACTAATGAAAAACTGTTTTTT

J gene: TRBJ2-1
clone size: -
D gene: -
V gene: TRBV11-2
CDR3 protein: CASSLADRYNEQFF
CDR3 DNA: TGTGCCAGCAGCTTAGCGGACCGTTACAATGAGCAGTTCTTC

J gene: TRBJ2-5
clone size: -
D gene: TRBD2
V gene: TRBV7-2
CDR3 protein: CASSGPSGGGDQETQYF
CDR3 DNA: TGTGCCAGCAGCGGGCCTTCGGGAGGAGGGGACCAAGAGACCCAGTACTTC

J gene: TRBJ2-7
clone size: -
D gene: TRBD1
V gene: TRBV6-1
CDR3 protein: CASSGPGQIVYEQYF
CDR3 DNA: TGTGCCAGCAGTGGACCGGGACAGATAGTCTACGAGCAGTACTTC

J gene: TRBJ2-7
clone size: -
D gene: -
V gene: TRBV5-6
CDR3 protein: CASSLEFGDEQYF
CDR3 DNA: TGTGCCAGCAGCTTGGAATTCGGGGACGAGCAGTACTTC

J gene: TRBJ2-7
clone size: -
D gene: -
V gene: TRBV9
CDR3 protein: CASSVDGSNPYYEQYF
CDR3 DNA: TGTGCCAGCAGCGTAGACGGCTCCAACCCTTACTACGAGCAGTACTTC

J gene: TRBJ1-1
clone size: -
D gene: -
V gene: TRBV5-4
CDR3 protein: CASSLVGSNTEAFF
CDR3 DNA: TGTGCCAGCAGCTTGGTTGGCTCGAACACTGAAGCTTTCTTT

J gene: TRBJ2-1
clone size: -
D gene: TRBD2
V gene: TRBV4-3
CDR3 protein: CASSRSEASGRYHEQFF
CDR3 DNA: TGCGCCAGCAGCCGGTCTGAGGCTAGCGGGAGGTATCATGAGCAGTTCTTC

J gene: TRBJ2-3
clone size: -
D gene: -
V gene: TRBV27
CDR3 protein: CASTQGGTQYF
CDR3 DNA: TGTGCCAGCACCCAAGGCGGTACGCAGTATTTT

J gene: TRBJ1-2
clone size: -
D gene: TRBD1
V gene: TRBV28
CDR3 protein: CASTPPGQVGPPPIYGYTF
CDR3 DNA: TGTGCCAGCACCCCACCGGGACAGGTGGGCCCTCCACCTATATATGGCTACACCTTC

J gene: TRBJ2-1
clone size: once
D gene: -
V gene: TRBV6-5
CDR3 protein: CASSYSTGTKAYEQFF
CDR3 DNA: TGTGCCAGCAGTTACTCGACGGGGACCAAAGCGTATGAGCAGTTCTTC

J gene: TRBJ2-5
clone size: -
D gene: -
V gene: TRBV2
CDR3 protein: CASSEANRETQYF
CDR3 DNA: TGTGCCAGCAGTGAAGCCAACAGAGAGACCCAGTACTTC

J gene: TRBJ1-1
clone size: -
D gene: -
V gene: TRBV30
CDR3 protein: CAWRQGGNTEASF
CDR3 DNA: TGTGCCTGGAGACAAGGTGGGAACACTGAAGCTTCCTTT

J gene: TRBJ1-5
clone size: once
D gene: -
V gene: TRBV7-9
CDR3 protein: CASSLESESNQPQHF
CDR3 DNA: TGTGCCAGCAGCTTAGAAAGCGAAAGCAATCAGCCCCAGCATTTT

J gene: TRBJ2-1
clone size: -
D gene: -
V gene: TRBV9
CDR3 protein: CASSVTDSSYNEQFF
CDR3 DNA: TGTGCCAGCAGCGTCACGGACAGCTCCTACAATGAGCAGTTCTTC

J gene: TRBJ2-7
clone size: once
D gene: TRBD2
V gene: TRBV4-3
CDR3 protein: CASSSGLAYEQYF
CDR3 DNA: TGCGCCAGCAGCTCGGGACTAGCCTACGAGCAGTACTTC

J gene: TRBJ2-3
clone size: -
D gene: TRBD2
V gene: TRBV7-9
CDR3 protein: CASSLPRSGGASDTQYF
CDR3 DNA: TGTGCCAGCAGCCTGCCTCGGAGCGGGGGGGCGTCAGATACGCAGTATTTT

J gene: TRBJ2-2
clone size: -
D gene: -
V gene: TRBV28
CDR3 protein: CASSNFGELFF
CDR3 DNA: TGTGCCAGCAGCAATTTCGGGGAGCTGTTTTTT

J gene: TRBJ2-7
clone size: -
D gene: -
V gene: TRBV28
CDR3 protein: CASTLEGGSYEQYF
CDR3 DNA: TGTGCCAGCACCTTAGAAGGGGGATCCTACGAGCAGTACTTC

J gene: TRBJ2-2
clone size: -
D gene: -
V gene: TRBV9
CDR3 protein: CASSGPNTGELFF
CDR3 DNA: TGTGCCAGCAGCGGTCCGAACACCGGGGAGCTGTTTTTT